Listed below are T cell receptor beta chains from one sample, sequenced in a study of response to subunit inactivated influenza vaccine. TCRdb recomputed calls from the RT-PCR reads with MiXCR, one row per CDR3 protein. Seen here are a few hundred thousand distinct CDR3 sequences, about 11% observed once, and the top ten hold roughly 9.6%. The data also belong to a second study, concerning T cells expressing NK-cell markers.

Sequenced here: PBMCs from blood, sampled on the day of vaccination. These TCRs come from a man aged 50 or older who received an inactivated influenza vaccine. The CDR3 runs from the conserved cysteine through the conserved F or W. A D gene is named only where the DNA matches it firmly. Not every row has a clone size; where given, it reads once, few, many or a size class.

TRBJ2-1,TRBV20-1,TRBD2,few,TGCAGTGCTAACAGCGGGAGATTGGAGGAGCAGTTCTTC,CSANSGRLEEQFF
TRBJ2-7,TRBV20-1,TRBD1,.,TGCAGTGCTCGACAGGGGGGGAGCTCCTACGAGCAGTACTTC,CSARQGGSSYEQYF
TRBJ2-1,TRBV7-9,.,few,TGTGCCAGCGCCGGGACCCCCTTCTACAATGAGCAGTTCTTC,CASAGTPFYNEQFF
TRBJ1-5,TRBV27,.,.,TGTGCCAGCAGTTCTGGACTGGGGTCCCGAGGGAGCAATCAGCCCCAGCATTTT,CASSSGLGSRGSNQPQHF
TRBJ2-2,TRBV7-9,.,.,TGTGCCAGCAGCTCTACGACCGGGTTTGACACCGGGGAGCTGTTTTTT,CASSSTTGFDTGELFF
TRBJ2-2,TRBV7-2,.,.,TGTGCCAGCAGCTTAGCCCCCCAAACCGGGGAGCTGTTTTTT,CASSLAPQTGELFF
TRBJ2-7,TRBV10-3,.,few,TGTGCCATCAGTGAGTCGACTGGGTTAGCTTCGTTCGAGCAGTACTTC,CAISESTGLASFEQYF
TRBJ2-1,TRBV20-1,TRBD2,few,TGCAGCGAGGGACTAGCCTACAATGAGCAGTTCTTC,CSEGLAYNEQFF
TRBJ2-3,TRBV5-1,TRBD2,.,TGCGCCAGCAGCTTGTGGGTAGCGGGAAGGACAGATACGCAGTATTTT,CASSLWVAGRTDTQYF
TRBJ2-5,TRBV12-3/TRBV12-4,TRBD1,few,TGTGCCAGCAGTTACAGCCTGGGGACAGGGGAGACCCAGTACTTC,CASSYSLGTGETQYF
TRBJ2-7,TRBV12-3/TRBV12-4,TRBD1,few,TGTGCCAGCAGTTTAAGGGCCGGGACAGGGAACGAGCAGTACTTC,CASSLRAGTGNEQYF
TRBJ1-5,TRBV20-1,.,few,TGCAGTGCTAGCCTCCAAAACAGGGTCGGTCAGCCCCAGCATTTT,CSASLQNRVGQPQHF
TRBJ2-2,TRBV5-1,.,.,TGCGCCAGCAGCCCCAGGGGACTAAGTCAGAACACCGGGGAGCTGTTTTTT,CASSPRGLSQNTGELFF
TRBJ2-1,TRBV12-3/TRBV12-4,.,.,TGTGCCAGCAGTTTGGGCTTCTACAATGAGCAGTTCTTC,CASSLGFYNEQFF
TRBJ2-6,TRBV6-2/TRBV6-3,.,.,TGTGCCAGCAGTTACTTCGGACGGCCCTCTGGGGCCAACGTCCTGACTTTC,CASSYFGRPSGANVLTF
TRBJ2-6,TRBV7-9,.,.,TGTGCCAGCAGCTTAATTGGCTCTGGGGCCAACGTCCTGACTTTC,CASSLIGSGANVLTF
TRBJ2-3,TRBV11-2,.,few,TGTGCCAGCAGCTTAGTCAGCCGTCGGGTAGCGTTCGTTCCAGATACGCAGTATTTT,CASSLVSRRVAFVPDTQYF
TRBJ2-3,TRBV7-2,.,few,TGTGCCAGCAGCTTCGCTTCAGGGGGAGGAAGAGATACGCAGTATTTT,CASSFASGGGRDTQYF
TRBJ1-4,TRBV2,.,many,TGTGCCAGCAGTGAAGCGGGACGAAAACTGTTTTTT,CASSEAGRKLFF
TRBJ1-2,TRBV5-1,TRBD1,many,TGCGCCAGCAGCTTGGCTTTACGACAGGGTCAAAATGGCTACACCTTC,CASSLALRQGQNGYTF
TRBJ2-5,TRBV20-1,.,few,TGCAGTGCTACCGGGCTGCCAAGACAAGAGACCCAGTACTTC,CSATGLPRQETQYF
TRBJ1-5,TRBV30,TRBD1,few,TGTGCCTGGAGTGTACAGGGGTATAGCAATCAGCCCCAGCATTTT,CAWSVQGYSNQPQHF
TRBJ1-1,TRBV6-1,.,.,TGTGCCAGCACCCCTGGCGGGGTAAGCACTGAAGCTTTCTTT,CASTPGGVSTEAFF
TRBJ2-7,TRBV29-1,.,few,TGCAGGCCTAACCCTAGCGCAAGAGACTCCTACGAGCAGTACTTC,CRPNPSARDSYEQYF
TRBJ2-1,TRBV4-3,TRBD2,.,TGCGCCAGCAGCCAAGATCGCCTAGCGGGAGGGTTGGAGCAGTTCTTC,CASSQDRLAGGLEQFF
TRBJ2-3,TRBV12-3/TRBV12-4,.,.,TGTGCCAGCAGGCCTACAACCAAGGGGTCAGATACGCAGTATTTT,CASRPTTKGSDTQYF
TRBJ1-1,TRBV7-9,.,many,TGCGCCAGCAGCTTGGTACAGGGGAACACTGAAGCTTTCTTT,CASSLVQGNTEAFF
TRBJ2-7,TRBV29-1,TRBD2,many,TGCAGCGTTGAAGACCAGACTAGCAAAACCTACGAGCAGTACTTC,CSVEDQTSKTYEQYF
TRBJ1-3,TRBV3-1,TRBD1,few,TGTGCCAGCAGCCCCACAGGGGGTGGCTCTGGAAACACCATATATTTT,CASSPTGGGSGNTIYF
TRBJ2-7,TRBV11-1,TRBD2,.,TGTGCCAGCAGCTCAACCCCGGGACTAGCGGGCCGCGAGCAGTACTTC,CASSSTPGLAGREQYF
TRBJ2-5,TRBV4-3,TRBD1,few,TGCGCCAGCAGCCAAGAAAACAGGGGAGCAGAGACCCAGTACTTC,CASSQENRGAETQYF
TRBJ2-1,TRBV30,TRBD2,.,TGTGCCTGGAGTGTAAGTGGGAGGGCCAGGCCGTGGAATGAGCAGTTCTTC,CAWSVSGRARPWNEQFF
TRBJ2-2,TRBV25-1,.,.,TGTGCCAGCAGTGAATACGCCGAGGCCGGGGAGCTGTTTTTT,CASSEYAEAGELFF
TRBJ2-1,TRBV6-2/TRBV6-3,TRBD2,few,TGTGCCAGCAAGACTAGCGGGGGGGCCGTTGAGCAGTTCTTC,CASKTSGGAVEQFF
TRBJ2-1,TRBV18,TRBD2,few,TGTGCCAGCTCACCAGGAGCGGGGGGGTCCAATGAGCAGTTCTTC,CASSPGAGGSNEQFF
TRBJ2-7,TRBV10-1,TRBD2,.,TGCGCCAGCAACGGGACTAGCGGGAGGTATAGCTCCTACGAGCAGTACTTC,CASNGTSGRYSSYEQYF
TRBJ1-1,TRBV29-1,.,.,TGCAGCGGAGGGGGGCAGGGGACTGAAGCTTTCTTT,CSGGGQGTEAFF
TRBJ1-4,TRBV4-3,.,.,TGCGCCAGCAGCCTACAAGGGTTCGGTAATGAAAAACTGTTTTTT,CASSLQGFGNEKLFF
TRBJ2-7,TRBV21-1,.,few,TGTGCCAGCAGGTCCATCTACGAGCAGTACTTC,CASRSIYEQYF
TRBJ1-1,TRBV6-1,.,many,TGTGCCAGCAGACTACAACGGGGGGACACTGAAGCTTTCTTT,CASRLQRGDTEAFF
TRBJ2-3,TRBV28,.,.,TGTGCCAGCAGTTTCTCAGACCTCCCAGATACGCAGTATTTT,CASSFSDLPDTQYF
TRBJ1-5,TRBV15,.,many,TGTGCCACCAGCGGGCTCCAACTTGGTGTCGGCAATCAGCCCCAGCATTTT,CATSGLQLGVGNQPQHF
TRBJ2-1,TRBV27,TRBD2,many,TGTGCCAGCAGCGAGGGACTAGCGGCATACAATGAGCAGTTCTTC,CASSEGLAAYNEQFF
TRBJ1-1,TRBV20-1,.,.,TGCAGTGCTCAGGGTTGGGACACTGAAGCTTTCTTT,CSAQGWDTEAFF
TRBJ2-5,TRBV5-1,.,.,TGCGCCAGCATGGGCGGGTTCCAAGAGACCCAGTACTTC,CASMGGFQETQYF
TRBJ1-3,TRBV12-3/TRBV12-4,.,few,TGTGCTTCGCAGATACGGGCCGGAAACACCATATATTTT,CASQIRAGNTIYF
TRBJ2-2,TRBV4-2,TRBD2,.,TGTGCCAGCAGCCTTGAGACTAGCGGGCGGAGGGGCACCGGGGAGCTGTTTTTT,CASSLETSGRRGTGELFF
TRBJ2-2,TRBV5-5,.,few,TGTGCCAGCAGCTTGTTTATGTCAGGGTATGGTGGGGAGCTGTTTTTT,CASSLFMSGYGGELFF